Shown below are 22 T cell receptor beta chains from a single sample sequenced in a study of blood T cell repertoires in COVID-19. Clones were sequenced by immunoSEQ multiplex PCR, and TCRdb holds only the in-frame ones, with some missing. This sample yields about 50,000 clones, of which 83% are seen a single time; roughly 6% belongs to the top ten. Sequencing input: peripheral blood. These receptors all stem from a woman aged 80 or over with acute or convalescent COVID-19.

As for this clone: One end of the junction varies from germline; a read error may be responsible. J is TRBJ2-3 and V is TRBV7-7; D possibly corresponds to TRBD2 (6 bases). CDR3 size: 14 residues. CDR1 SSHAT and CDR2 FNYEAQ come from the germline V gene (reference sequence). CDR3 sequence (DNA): TGTGCTAGCAGCTCTAGTGGGGGGATGGGTACGCAGTATTTT. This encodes CASSSSGGMGTQYF. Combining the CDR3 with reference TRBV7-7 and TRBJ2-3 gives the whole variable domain GAGVSQSPRYKVTKRGQDVTLRCDPISSHATLYWYQQALGQGPEFLTYFNYEAQPDKSGLPSDRFSAERPEGSISTLTIQRTEQRDSAMYRCASSSSGGMGTQYFGPGTRLTVL.

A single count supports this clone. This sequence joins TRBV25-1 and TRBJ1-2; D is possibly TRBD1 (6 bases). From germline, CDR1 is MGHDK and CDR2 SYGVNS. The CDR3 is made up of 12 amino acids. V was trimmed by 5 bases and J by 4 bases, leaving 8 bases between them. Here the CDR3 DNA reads TGTGCCAGCAGTCGGACAGCCTATGGCTACACCTTC. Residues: CASSRTAYGYTF.

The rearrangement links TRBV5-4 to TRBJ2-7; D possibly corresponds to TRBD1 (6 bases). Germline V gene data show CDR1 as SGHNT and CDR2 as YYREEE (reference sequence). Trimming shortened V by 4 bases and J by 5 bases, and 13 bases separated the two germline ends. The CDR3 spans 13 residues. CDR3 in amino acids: CASSVQGSDEQYF. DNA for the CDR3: TGTGCCAGCAGCGTACAGGGTAGCGACGAGCAGTACTTC.

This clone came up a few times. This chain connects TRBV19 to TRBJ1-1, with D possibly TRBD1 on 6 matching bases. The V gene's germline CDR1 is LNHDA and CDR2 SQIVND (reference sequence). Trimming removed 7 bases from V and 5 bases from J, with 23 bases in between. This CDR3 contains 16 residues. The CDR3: CASNWYRGAEDTEAFF. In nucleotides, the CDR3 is TGTGCCAGTAATTGGTATCGGGGGGCCGAGGATACTGAAGCTTTCTTT.

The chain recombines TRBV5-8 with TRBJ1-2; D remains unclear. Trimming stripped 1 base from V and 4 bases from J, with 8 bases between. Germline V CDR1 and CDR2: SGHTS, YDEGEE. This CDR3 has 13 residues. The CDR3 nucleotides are TGTGCCAGCAGCTTGCGACTCGTCTATGGCTACACCTTC. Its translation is CASSLRLVYGYTF.

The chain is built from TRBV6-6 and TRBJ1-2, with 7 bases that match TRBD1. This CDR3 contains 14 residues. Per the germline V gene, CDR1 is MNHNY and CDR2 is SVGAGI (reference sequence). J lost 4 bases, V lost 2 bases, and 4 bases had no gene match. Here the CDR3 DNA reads TGTGCCAGCAGTTACCCGGGACAGAGCTATGGCTACACCTTC. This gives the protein CASSYPGQSYGYTF.

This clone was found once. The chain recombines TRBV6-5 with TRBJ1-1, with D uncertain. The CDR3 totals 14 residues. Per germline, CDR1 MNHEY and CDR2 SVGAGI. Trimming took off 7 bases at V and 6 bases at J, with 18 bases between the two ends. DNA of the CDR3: TGTGCCAGCACCCCCTCCGTGGGCGACGCTGAAGCTTTCTTT. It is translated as CASTPSVGDAEAFF.

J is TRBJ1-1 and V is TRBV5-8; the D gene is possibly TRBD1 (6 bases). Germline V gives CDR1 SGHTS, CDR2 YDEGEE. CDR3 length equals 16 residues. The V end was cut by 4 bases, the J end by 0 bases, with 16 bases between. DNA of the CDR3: TGTGCCAGCAGCCGGGGGGGGGCTCGATTGAACACTGAAGCTTTCTTT. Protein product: CASSRGGARLNTEAFF.

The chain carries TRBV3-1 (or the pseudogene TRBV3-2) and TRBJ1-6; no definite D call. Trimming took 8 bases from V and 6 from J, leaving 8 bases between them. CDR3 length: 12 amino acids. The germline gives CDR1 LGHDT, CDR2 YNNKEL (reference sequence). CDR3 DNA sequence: TGTGCCAGCCGGGTACTTAATTCACCCCTCCACTTT. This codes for CASRVLNSPLHF.

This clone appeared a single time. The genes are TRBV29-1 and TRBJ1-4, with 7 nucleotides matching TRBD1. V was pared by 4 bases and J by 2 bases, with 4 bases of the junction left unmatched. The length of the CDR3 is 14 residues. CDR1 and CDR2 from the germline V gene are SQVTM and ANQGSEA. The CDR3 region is CSVALTGTNEKLFF. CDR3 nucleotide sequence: TGCAGCGTTGCCCTGACAGGGACTAATGAAAAACTGTTTTTT.

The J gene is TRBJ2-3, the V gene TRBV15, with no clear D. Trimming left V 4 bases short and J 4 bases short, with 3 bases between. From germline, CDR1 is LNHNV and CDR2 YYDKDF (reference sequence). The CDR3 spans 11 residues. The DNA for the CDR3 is TGTGCCACCAGCACCGCAGATACGCAGTATTTT. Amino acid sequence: CATSTADTQYF. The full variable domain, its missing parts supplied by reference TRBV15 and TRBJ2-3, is DAMVIQNPRYQVTQFGKPVTLSCSQTLNHNVMYWYQQKSSQAPKLLFHYYDKDFNNEADTPDNFQSRRPNTSFCFLDIRSPGLGDTAMYLCATSTADTQYFGPGTRLTVL.

The CDR3 loop reads CASNRKGTTYEQYF. CDR3 nucleotide sequence: TGTGCCAGCAATAGAAAGGGGACTACCTACGAGCAGTACTTC. The chain has TRBV2 and TRBJ2-7, with 7 bases matching TRBD2. In germline, CDR1 is SNHLY, CDR2 FYNNEI. CDR3 length: 14 amino acids. The junction had 8 bases not matched to a gene; V was cut back by 7 bases and J by 2 bases.

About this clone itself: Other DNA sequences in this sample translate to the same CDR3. CDR3 sequence (DNA): TGTGCCAGCAGTCGTAGCGGGGGGGCCTACGAGCAGTACTTC. Its translation: CASSRSGGAYEQYF. J is TRBJ2-7 and V is TRBV6-5, with TRBD2 matching over 11 bases. This CDR3 comprises 14 residues. V dropped 5 bases and J dropped 2; count of bases not matched to a gene: 2. Germline loops: CDR1 MNHEY, CDR2 SVGAGI.

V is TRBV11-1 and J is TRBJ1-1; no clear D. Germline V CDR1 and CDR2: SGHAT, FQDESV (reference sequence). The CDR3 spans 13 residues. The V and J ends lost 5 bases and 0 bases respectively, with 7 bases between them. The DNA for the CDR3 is TGTGCCAGCAGCAGTACAGTGAACACTGAAGCTTTCTTT. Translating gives CASSSTVNTEAFF. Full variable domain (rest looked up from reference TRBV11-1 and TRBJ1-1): EAEVAQSPRYKITEKSQAVAFWCDPISGHATLYWYRQILGQGPELLVQFQDESVVDDSQLPKDRFSAERLKGVDSTLKIQPAELGDSAMYLCASSSTVNTEAFFGQGTRLTVV.

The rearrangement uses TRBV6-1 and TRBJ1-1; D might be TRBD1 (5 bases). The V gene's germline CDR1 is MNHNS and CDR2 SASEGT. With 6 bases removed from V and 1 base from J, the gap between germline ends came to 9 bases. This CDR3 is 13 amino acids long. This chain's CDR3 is CASRNGQNTEAFF. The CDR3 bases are TGTGCCAGCAGGAATGGACAGAACACTGAAGCTTTCTTT.

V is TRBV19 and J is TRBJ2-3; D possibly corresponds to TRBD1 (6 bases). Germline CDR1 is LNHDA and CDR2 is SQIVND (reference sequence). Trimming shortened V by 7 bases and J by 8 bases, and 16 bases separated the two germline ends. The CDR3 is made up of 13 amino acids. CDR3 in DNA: TGTGCCAGTAATTGGGACAAAGCCAGTACGCAGTATTTT. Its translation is CASNWDKASTQYF.

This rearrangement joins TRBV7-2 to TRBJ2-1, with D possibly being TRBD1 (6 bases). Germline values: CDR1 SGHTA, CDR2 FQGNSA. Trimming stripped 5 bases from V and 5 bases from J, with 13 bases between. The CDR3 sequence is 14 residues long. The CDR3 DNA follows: TGTGCCAGCAGCCCAGGGGTTACCCACAATGAGCAGTTCTTC. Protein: CASSPGVTHNEQFF. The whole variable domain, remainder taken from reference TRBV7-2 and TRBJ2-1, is GAGVSQSPSNKVTEKGKDVELRCDPISGHTALYWYRQSLGQGLEFLIYFQGNSAPDKSGLPSDRFSAERTGGSVSTLTIQRTQQEDSAVYLCASSPGVTHNEQFFGPGTRLTVL.

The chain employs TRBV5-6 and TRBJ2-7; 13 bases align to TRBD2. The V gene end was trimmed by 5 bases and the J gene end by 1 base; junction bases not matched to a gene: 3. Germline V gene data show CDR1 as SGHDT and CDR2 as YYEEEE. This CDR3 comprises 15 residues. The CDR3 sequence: CASRRTSGGSYEQYF. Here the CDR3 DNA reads TGTGCCAGCAGACGGACTAGCGGGGGATCCTACGAGCAGTACTTC.

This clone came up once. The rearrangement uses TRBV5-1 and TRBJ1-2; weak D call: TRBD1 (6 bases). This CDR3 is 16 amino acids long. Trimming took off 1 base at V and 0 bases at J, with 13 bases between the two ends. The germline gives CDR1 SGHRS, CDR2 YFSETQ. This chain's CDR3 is CASSLTGTPTNYGYTF. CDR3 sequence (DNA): TGCGCCAGCAGCTTGACTGGGACACCTACTAACTATGGCTACACCTTC.

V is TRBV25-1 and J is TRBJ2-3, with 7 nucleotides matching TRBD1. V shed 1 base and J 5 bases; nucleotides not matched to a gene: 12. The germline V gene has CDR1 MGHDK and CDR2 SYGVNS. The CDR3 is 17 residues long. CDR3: CASSESIGGRRRDTQYF. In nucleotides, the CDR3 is TGTGCCAGCAGTGAATCGATAGGGGGCCGACGAAGAGATACGCAGTATTTT.

CDR3 in amino acids: CASTYSPPGQRPTDTQYF. In DNA form, the CDR3 reads TGTGCCAGTACCTACTCCCCCCCCGGACAGAGACCCACAGATACGCAGTATTTT. The chain combines TRBV19 with TRBJ2-3, with D maybe TRBD1 (6 bases). V was cut by 7 bases and J by 2 bases, with 25 bases left in between. CDR3 length equals 18 residues. Germline values: CDR1 LNHDA, CDR2 SQIVND (reference sequence). The whole variable domain, remainder taken from reference TRBV19 and TRBJ2-3, is DGGITQSPKYLFRKEGQNVTLSCEQNLNHDAMYWYRQDPGQGLRLIYYSQIVNDFQKGDIAEGYSVSREKKESFPLTVTSAQKNPTAFYLCASTYSPPGQRPTDTQYFGPGTRLTVL.

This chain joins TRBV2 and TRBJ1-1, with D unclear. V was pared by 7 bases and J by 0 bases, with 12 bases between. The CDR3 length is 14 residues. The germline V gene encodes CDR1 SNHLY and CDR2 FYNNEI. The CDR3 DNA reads TGTGCCAGCAAGAGGGAGATTCTGAACACTGAAGCTTTCTTT. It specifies CASKREILNTEAFF.